The rows below give T cell receptor beta chains drawn from one sample of a study of glioma-infiltrating T cells. One entry per CDR3 protein, called by TCRdb with MiXCR from the multiplex PCR reads. The data contain approximately 190,000 distinct CDR3 sequences, approximately 30% of them singletons. Sequenced input: glioma tissue, nonneoplastic brain tissue, or PBMCs (not recorded which). Receptors originate from a human donor with low-grade glioma or glioblastoma, undergoing nonglioma brain surgery, or in good health (not recorded which). CDR3s include the opening cysteine and the closing phenylalanine or tryptophan. Each record gives: V gene, D gene, clone size, J gene, CDR3 DNA, CDR3 protein. A D gene is named only where the DNA matches it firmly. Rows give clone size only sometimes, using once, few, many, or a class for an expanded clone.

TRBV28	-	many	TRBJ2-5	TGTGCCAGCAGTTCCGGACAGTCCGAGACCCAGTACTTC	CASSSGQSETQYF
TRBV20-1	TRBD1	-	TRBJ2-7	TGCAGTGCTAGATACCCCGGGACAGGGGAGTACGAGCAGTACTTC	CSARYPGTGEYEQYF
TRBV7-2	-	many	TRBJ1-5	TGTGCCAGCAGCTCTGGGGGCCGTCAGCCCCAGCATTTT	CASSSGGRQPQHF
TRBV9	-	-	TRBJ2-7	TGTGCCAGCAGCCCACTAGCCGCCACGCCCCACGAGCGGTACTTC	CASSPLAATPHERYF
TRBV5-1	-	few	TRBJ2-2	TGCGCCAGCAGCTTCGGTGGGACCGTTAACACCGGGGAGCTGTTTTTT	CASSFGGTVNTGELFF
TRBV12-3/TRBV12-4	-	many	TRBJ1-1	TGTGCCAGCAGTCTTCTCGGTGAAGCTTTCTTT	CASSLLGEAFF
TRBV2	TRBD2	many	TRBJ2-1	TGTGCCAGCAGTGGTCGGACTAGCTATAATGAGCAGTTCTTC	CASSGRTSYNEQFF
TRBV7-2	TRBD2	-	TRBJ2-6	TGTGCCAGCAGTTCCCGGGGGGGCAACGTCCTGACTTTC	CASSSRGGNVLTF
TRBV2	-	many	TRBJ2-3	TGTGCCAGCAGCCGGGACCATTCCACAGATACGCAGTATTTT	CASSRDHSTDTQYF
TRBV6-1	-	many	TRBJ2-7	TGTGCCAGCAGCCGCCTAACGCTCGGCTACGAGCAGTACTTC	CASSRLTLGYEQYF
TRBV28	-	many	TRBJ1-3	TGTGCCAGCAGTTTAACAGGGAGTCCCCGAAACACCATATATTTT	CASSLTGSPRNTIYF
TRBV9	-	-	TRBJ1-1	TGTGCCAGCAGCGTTGACCGGGAGCCCGTTGAAGCTTTCTTT	CASSVDREPVEAFF
TRBV12-3/TRBV12-4	TRBD2	many	TRBJ2-7	TGTGCCAGCAGGAAGGCGCGGGGGGACTCCTACGAGCAGTACTTC	CASRKARGDSYEQYF
TRBV27	TRBD2	many	TRBJ2-1	TGTGCCAGCAGTTTACTAGCGGGCCCCGGGAATGAGCAGTTCTTC	CASSLLAGPGNEQFF
TRBV19	TRBD1	many	TRBJ1-1	TGTGCCAGTAGTACGCGGACAGGGACTGAAGCTTTCTTT	CASSTRTGTEAFF
TRBV19	-	many	TRBJ1-5	TGTGCCAGTAGTATACAGGGCAAGGGGAATCAGCCCCAGCATTTT	CASSIQGKGNQPQHF
TRBV7-6	-	many	TRBJ2-3	TGTGCCAGCAGCTTAGTCCCCCAGGGCATAGATACGCAGTATTTT	CASSLVPQGIDTQYF
TRBV6-6	-	many	TRBJ2-3	TGTGCCAGCAGTTACTCCGGCGGGAGCACAGATACGCAGTATTTT	CASSYSGGSTDTQYF
TRBV18	TRBD1	-	TRBJ2-7	TGTGCCAGCTCTTATGACAGGGGGCCCTACGAGCAGTACTTC	CASSYDRGPYEQYF
TRBV3-1	-	many	TRBJ2-3	TGTGCCAGCAGCCAAGAGCTCCCAGATACGCAGTATTTT	CASSQELPDTQYF
TRBV24-1	-	many	TRBJ2-3	TGTGCCACCAGTGATTGGGGGACTGCTAGCACAGATACGCAGTATTTT	CATSDWGTASTDTQYF
TRBV7-8	-	few	TRBJ2-5	TGTGCCAGCAGCTTGATGTGGGGAGGGGGCGTCGGAGAGACCCAGTACTTC	CASSLMWGGGVGETQYF
TRBV20-1	-	-	TRBJ2-7	TGCAGTGGACAGGCTAAAGATCCCTACGAGCAGTACTTC	CSGQAKDPYEQYF
TRBV5-1	TRBD2	-	TRBJ2-1	TGCGCCAGCAGCTCGGGACTAGCGGGAGGGTCGAGCTCCTACAATGAGCAGTTCTTC	CASSSGLAGGSSSYNEQFF
TRBV6-1	-	many	TRBJ1-5	TGTGCCAGCAGTGAAATTGGCTCGAAGCAGCCCCAGCATTTT	CASSEIGSKQPQHF
TRBV11-3	TRBD1	few	TRBJ2-7	TGTGCCAGCAGCTTACAACAGGGGAAGAACGAGCAGTACTTC	CASSLQQGKNEQYF
TRBV9	-	few	TRBJ2-1	TGTGCCAGCAGCGTAGACTACAATGAGCAGTTCTTC	CASSVDYNEQFF
TRBV28	-	many	TRBJ2-2	TGTGCCAGCAGTCCCGGCGGAGCAGCAAACACCGGGGAGCTGTTTTTT	CASSPGGAANTGELFF
TRBV2	-	many	TRBJ2-2	TGTGCCGGAAGGAGGGGGCAGAACACCGGGGAGCTGTTTTTT	CAGRRGQNTGELFF
TRBV2	-	few	TRBJ2-2	TGTGCCAGCAGTGACCTCCGATCGGGGGCGAACACCGGGGAGCTGTTTTTT	CASSDLRSGANTGELFF
TRBV19	TRBD2	many	TRBJ2-1	TGTGCCAGTAGTCCCCCCAGCGGGAGGAGTCCCAATGAGCAGTTCTTC	CASSPPSGRSPNEQFF
TRBV5-4	TRBD2	-	TRBJ2-5	TGTGCCAGCAGCTCCCCTGGGGGGGACCCGCAAGAGACCCAGTACTTC	CASSSPGGDPQETQYF
TRBV27	-	many	TRBJ1-3	TGTGCCAGCAGTTCCCGGACCGAAGCCTCTGGAAACACCATATATTTT	CASSSRTEASGNTIYF
TRBV18	-	many	TRBJ1-2	TGTGCCAGCTCACCAGATCGTTCGACGGCTGACTATGGCTACACCTTC	CASSPDRSTADYGYTF
TRBV19	-	-	TRBJ2-7	TGTGCCAGTAGATCCGACGGCTACGAGCAGTACTTC	CASRSDGYEQYF
TRBV6-6	-	-	TRBJ2-7	TGTGCCAGCAGTGGCCTGGGACTGCCAGCACCCTACGAGCAGTACTTC	CASSGLGLPAPYEQYF
TRBV27	TRBD2	many	TRBJ2-7	TGTGCCAGCAGTTTATACAGTCAACTAGCGGCCACCTACGAGCAGTACTTC	CASSLYSQLAATYEQYF
TRBV29-1	-	-	TRBJ2-1	TGCAGCGTTGTTGACGGGAGTCGAGATGAGCAGTTCTTC	CSVVDGSRDEQFF
TRBV5-1	-	many	TRBJ1-1	TGCGCCAGCAGCTTGGCTATTAGGGGAGACACTGAAGCTTTCTTT	CASSLAIRGDTEAFF
TRBV7-2	TRBD1	many	TRBJ1-5	TGTGCCAGCAGCCCTGCACAGGGGGCAGGACAGCCCCAGCATTTT	CASSPAQGAGQPQHF
TRBV3-1	-	many	TRBJ1-1	TGTGCCAGCAGCCATGGGGCTTCGAACACTGAAGCTTTCTTT	CASSHGASNTEAFF
TRBV4-1	-	-	TRBJ2-1	TGCGCCAGCAGCCAAGATTGGGACTCCCTCTACGAGCAGTTCTTC	CASSQDWDSLYEQFF